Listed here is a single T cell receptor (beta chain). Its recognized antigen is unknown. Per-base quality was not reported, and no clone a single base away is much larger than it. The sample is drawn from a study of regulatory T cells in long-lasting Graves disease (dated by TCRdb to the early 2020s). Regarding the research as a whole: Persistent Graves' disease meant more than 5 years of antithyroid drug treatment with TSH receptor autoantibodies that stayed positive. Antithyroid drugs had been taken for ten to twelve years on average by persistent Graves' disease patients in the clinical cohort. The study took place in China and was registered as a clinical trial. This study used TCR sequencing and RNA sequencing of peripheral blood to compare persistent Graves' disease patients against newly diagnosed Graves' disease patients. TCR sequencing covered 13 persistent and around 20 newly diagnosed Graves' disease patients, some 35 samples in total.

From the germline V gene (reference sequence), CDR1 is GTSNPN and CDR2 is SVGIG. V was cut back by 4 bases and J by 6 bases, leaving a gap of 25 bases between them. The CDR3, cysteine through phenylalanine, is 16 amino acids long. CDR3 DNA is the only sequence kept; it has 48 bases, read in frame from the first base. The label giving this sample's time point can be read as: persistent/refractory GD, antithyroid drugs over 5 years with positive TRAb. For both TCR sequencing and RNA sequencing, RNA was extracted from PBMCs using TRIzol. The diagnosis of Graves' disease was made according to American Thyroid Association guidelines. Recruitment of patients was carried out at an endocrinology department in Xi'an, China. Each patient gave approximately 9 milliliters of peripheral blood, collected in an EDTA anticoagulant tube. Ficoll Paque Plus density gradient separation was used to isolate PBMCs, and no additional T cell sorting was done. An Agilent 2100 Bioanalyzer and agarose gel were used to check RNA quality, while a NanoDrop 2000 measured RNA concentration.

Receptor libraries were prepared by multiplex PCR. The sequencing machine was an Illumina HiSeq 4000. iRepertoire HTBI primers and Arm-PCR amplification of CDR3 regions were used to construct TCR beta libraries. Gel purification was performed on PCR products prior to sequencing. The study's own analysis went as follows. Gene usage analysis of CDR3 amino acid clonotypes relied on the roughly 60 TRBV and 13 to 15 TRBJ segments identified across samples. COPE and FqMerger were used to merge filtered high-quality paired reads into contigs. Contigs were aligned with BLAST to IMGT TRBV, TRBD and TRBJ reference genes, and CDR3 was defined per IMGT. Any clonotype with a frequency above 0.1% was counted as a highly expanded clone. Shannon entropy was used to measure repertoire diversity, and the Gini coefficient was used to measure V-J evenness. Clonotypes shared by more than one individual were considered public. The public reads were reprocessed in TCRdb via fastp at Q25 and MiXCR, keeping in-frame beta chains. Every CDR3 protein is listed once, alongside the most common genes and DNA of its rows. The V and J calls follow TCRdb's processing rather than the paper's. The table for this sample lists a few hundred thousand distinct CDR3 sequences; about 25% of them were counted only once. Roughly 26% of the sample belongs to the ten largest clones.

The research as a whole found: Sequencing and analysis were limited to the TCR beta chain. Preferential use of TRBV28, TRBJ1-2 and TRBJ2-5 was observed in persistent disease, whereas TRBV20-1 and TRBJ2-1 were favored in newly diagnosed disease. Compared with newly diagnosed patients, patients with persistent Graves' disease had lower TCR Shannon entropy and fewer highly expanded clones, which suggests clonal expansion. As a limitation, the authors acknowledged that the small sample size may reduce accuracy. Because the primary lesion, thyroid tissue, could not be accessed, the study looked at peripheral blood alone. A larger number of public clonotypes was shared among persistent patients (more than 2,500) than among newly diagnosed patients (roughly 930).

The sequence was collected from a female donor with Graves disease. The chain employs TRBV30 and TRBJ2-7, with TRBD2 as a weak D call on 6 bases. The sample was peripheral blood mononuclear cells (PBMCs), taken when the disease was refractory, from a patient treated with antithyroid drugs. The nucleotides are TGTGCCTGGACAGGTAGACCCGGGACTGATGCGCTCGAGCAGTACTTC. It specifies CAWTGRPGTDALEQYF.